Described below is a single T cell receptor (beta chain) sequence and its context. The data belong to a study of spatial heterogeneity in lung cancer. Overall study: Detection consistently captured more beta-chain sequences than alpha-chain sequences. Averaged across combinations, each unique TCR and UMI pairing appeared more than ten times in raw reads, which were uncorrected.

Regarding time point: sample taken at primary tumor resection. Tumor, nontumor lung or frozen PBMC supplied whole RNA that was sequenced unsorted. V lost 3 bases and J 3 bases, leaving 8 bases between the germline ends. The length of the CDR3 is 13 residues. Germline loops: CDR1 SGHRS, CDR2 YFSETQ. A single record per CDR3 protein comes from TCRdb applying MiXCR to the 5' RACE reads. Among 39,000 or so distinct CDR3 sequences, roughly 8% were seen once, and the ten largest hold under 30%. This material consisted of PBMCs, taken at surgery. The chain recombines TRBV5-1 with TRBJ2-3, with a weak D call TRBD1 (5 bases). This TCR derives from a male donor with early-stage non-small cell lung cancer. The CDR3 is CASSSQGTDTQYF. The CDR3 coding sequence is TGCGCCAGCAGCTCCCAGGGAACAGATACGCAGTATTTT.